This entry describes one T cell receptor (beta chain). This specimen comes from a study of cytomegalovirus exposure and HLA in healthy donors. It was with 60 Vbeta and 13 Jbeta primers that the PCR ran. Clones were sequenced by immunoSEQ multiplex PCR, and TCRdb holds only the in-frame ones, with some missing. The sample has some 160,000 clones. This CDR3 has 18 amino acids. Trimming at V came to 3 bases and at J to 2 bases, leaving 14 bases not matched to a gene. Looked up from germline, CDR1 is LNHNV and CDR2 is YYDKDF (reference sequence). What was sequenced was PBMCs. The J gene is TRBJ1-2, the V gene TRBV15, with 8 positions matching TRBD1. This clonotype was sampled from a man aged 25-45 years in good health and CMV-seronegative. The CDR3 region has the DNA TGTGCCACCAGCAGGGCCCAGGGGGCGCCGGGTAGGAACTATGGCTACACCTTC. Translating gives CATSRAQGAPGRNYGYTF.